These T cell receptor beta chains were read from a single sample in a study of tumor-infiltrating lymphocytes in primary liver carcinoma. TCRdb re-analysed the multiplex PCR reads in MiXCR, keeping a single row per CDR3 protein. Found here are some 43,000 distinct CDR3 sequences, 70% to 85% of them singletons; the top ten hold around 30%. Sequencing was carried out using liver tumor tissue from sampling region 5. These receptors all come from a man aged 35-49 years with primary liver carcinoma and hepatitis B virus infection. CDR3s include the opening cysteine and the closing phenylalanine or tryptophan. D genes are given only for firm matches. Clone size is shown for a subset of rows, as once, few, many or a class of expanded clone.

>TRBJ1-4|NA|NA|TRBV18
CASSPYRDGGEKLFF
TGTGCCAGCTCACCATACAGGGATGGCGGTGAAAAACTGTTTTTT
>TRBJ2-1|once|TRBD2|TRBV4-1
CASSQAGVCNEQSF
TGCGCCAGCAGCCAGGCGGGAGTGTGCAATGAGCAGTCCTTC
>TRBJ1-5|NA|NA|TRBV2
CASSEQANAGQPQHF
TGTGCCAGCAGTGAACAGGCGAATGCAGGTCAGCCCCAGCATTTT
>TRBJ2-5|NA|NA|TRBV11-1
CASSLPPEVRKDFQETQYF
TGTGCCAGCAGCCTGCCCCCGGAGGTAAGGAAGGACTTCCAAGAGACCCAGTACTTC
>TRBJ2-7|NA|TRBD1|TRBV7-8
CVSSRDRGSVEQYF
TGTGTCAGCAGCCGCGACAGGGGCTCGGTCGAGCAGTACTTC
>TRBJ2-3|NA|NA|TRBV29-1
CSVLLTRGLPDTQYF
TGCAGCGTCCTACTAACGCGGGGCCTGCCAGATACGCAGTATTTT
>TRBJ2-7|NA|NA|TRBV28
CASTTPTRTTGGQYF
TGTGCCAGTACGACACCCACGAGGACTACTGGAGGGCAGTACTTC
>TRBJ1-1|NA|NA|TRBV29-1
CSVVGGARANTDAFF
TGCAGCGTTGTCGGAGGGGCGCGGGCTAACACTGACGCTTTCTTT
>TRBJ1-5|NA|NA|TRBV12-3/TRBV12-4
CAGTLLAGPQHF
TGTGCCGGCACTTTATTAGCGGGACCCCAGCATTTT
>TRBJ2-2|NA|TRBD1|TRBV12-3/TRBV12-4
CASNTGAGEPFF
TGTGCCAGCAACACAGGGGCAGGGGAGCCGTTTTTT
>TRBJ2-3|medium-sized|NA|TRBV11-2
CASSLLAFSTDTQYF
TGTGCCAGCAGCTTACTAGCGTTTAGCACAGATACGCAGTATTTT
>TRBJ1-1|NA|NA|TRBV6-5
CASSYKGNTEAFF
TGTGCCAGCAGTTACAAGGGGAACACTGAGGCTTTCTTT
>TRBJ2-2|NA|TRBD2|TRBV11-1
CASSLDAAAGTSTGELFF
TGTGCCAGCAGCTTAGACGCTGCGGCAGGGACTAGCACCGGGGAGCTGTTTTTT
>TRBJ2-2|medium-sized|NA|TRBV29-1
CSVEISGGANTGELFF
TGCAGCGTTGAAATTAGTGGGGGAGCGAACACCGGGGAGCTGTTTTTT
>TRBJ2-1|few|NA|TRBV29-1
CSVPLPPSNEQFF
TGCAGTGTTCCACTGCCCCCGAGCAATGAGCAGTTCTTC
>TRBJ2-7|NA|TRBD1|TRBV6-2/TRBV6-3
CASCYPGQPYEQYF
TGTGCCAGCTGTTATCCGGGACAGCCCTACGAACAGTACTTC
>TRBJ1-2|NA|NA|TRBV6-5
CASSYATREEGYTF
TGTGCCAGCAGTTATGCGACAAGGGAGGAAGGCTACACCTTC
>TRBJ1-2|NA|NA|TRBV4-1
CASSQSMSAVYGYAF
TGCGCCAGCAGCCAGTCAATGTCGGCCGTCTATGGTTACGCCTTC
>TRBJ2-3|many|NA|TRBV12-3/TRBV12-4
CASILNSGGTDTQYF
TGTGCCAGCATCTTGAATAGCGGTGGGACAGATACGCAGTATTTT
>TRBJ2-4|NA|NA|TRBV21-1
CASGKAETGVAKNIQYF
TGTGCCAGCGGCAAAGCTGAGACAGGGGTAGCCAAAAACATTCAGTACTTC
>TRBJ2-3|medium-sized|NA|TRBV11-2
CASSLDVGGLTDTQYF
TGTGCCAGCAGCTTAGATGTGGGGGGCCTCACAGATACGCAGTATTTT
>TRBJ2-7|NA|NA|TRBV5-1
CASSSSGNEQYF
TGCGCCAGCAGCTCGTCCGGGAATGAGCAGTACTTC
>TRBJ2-7|NA|NA|TRBV28
CAYSRIGGVESGQYF
TGTGCCTACAGCCGTATAGGAGGGGTTGAATCAGGGCAGTACTTC
>TRBJ2-7|medium-sized|TRBD2|TRBV13
CASSAPGLAGLSSYEQYF
TGTGCCAGCAGCGCCCCGGGACTAGCGGGCCTTAGCTCCTACGAGCAGTACTTC
>TRBJ2-1|few|TRBD2|TRBV2
CASSPLAGGHNEQFF
TGTGCCAGCAGCCCACTAGCGGGAGGACACAATGAGCAGTTCTTC
>TRBJ2-6|once|NA|TRBV6-5
CASSLWTGMKTGTNVLTF
TGTGCCAGCAGTCTTTGGACTGGGATGAAAACTGGGACCAACGTCCTGACTTTC
>TRBJ2-1|once|NA|TRBV12-3/TRBV12-4
CASSPTGANELFF
TGTGCCAGCAGTCCGACTGGCGCCAATGAGCTGTTCTTC
>TRBJ2-2|NA|NA|TRBV4-2
CASSQDEDEQSAEELFF
TGTGCCAGCAGCCAAGATGAGGACGAGCAGTCAGCCGAGGAGCTGTTTTTT
>TRBJ1-1|NA|NA|TRBV12-3/TRBV12-4
CAISPDPRRWAFF
TGTGCCATAAGCCCCGATCCGAGACGATGGGCTTTCTTT
>TRBJ2-3|NA|NA|TRBV11-2
CATRKASTDAQYF
TGTGCCACCCGCAAAGCTAGCACAGATGCCCAGTATTTT
>TRBJ2-3|many|TRBD2|TRBV7-9
CASSFREGYTDTQYF
TGTGCCAGCAGCTTCCGGGAGGGGTACACAGATACGCAGTATTTT
>TRBJ2-7|NA|NA|TRBV4-1
CASRPLGRDYEQYF
TGCGCCAGCAGACCCCTGGGCAGGGACTACGAGCAGTACTTC
>TRBJ1-5|NA|NA|TRBV6-5
CASSFAGKEQPQHF
TGTGCCAGTAGTTTTGCAGGGAAGGAACAGCCCCAGCATTTT
>TRBJ1-1|NA|NA|TRBV11-2
CASSLCVTEVFF
TGTGCCAGCAGCTTATGCGTGACTGAAGTTTTCTTT
>TRBJ2-5|few|NA|TRBV11-2
CASRRRVKETQYF
TGTGCCAGCAGGCGACGGGTCAAAGAGACCCAATACTTC
>TRBJ2-3|NA|TRBD1|TRBV10-3
CAISGKTGEDTRYF
TGTGCCATCAGTGGGAAGACAGGGGAGGATACGCGGTATTTT
>TRBJ1-1|few|NA|TRBV12-3/TRBV12-4
CANSLSDLTEAFF
TGTGCCAATAGTTTATCGGATCTCACTGAAGCTTTCTTT
>TRBJ2-7|NA|NA|TRBV11-2
CAGSPGPPYEQYF
TGTGCCGGCAGCCCGGGACCGCCTTACGAGCAGTACTTC
>TRBJ2-2|many|TRBD2|TRBV5-6
CASSFRTRVTGELFF
TGTGCCAGCAGCTTCCGGACTAGAGTCACCGGGGAGCTGTTTTTT
>TRBJ1-5|few|NA|TRBV20-1
CSAWDISLGGNQPQHF
TGCAGTGCATGGGACATATCTCTGGGCGGCAATCAGCCCCAGCATTTT